This paragraph reports one T cell receptor beta chain. Its antigen remains unidentified. Base qualities were left out, and no much larger clone turns up one base away. As encoded in the germline V gene (reference sequence), CDR1 is DFQATT while CDR2 is SNEGSKA. The V end loses 5 bases and the J end loses 4 bases, and a stretch of 18 bases separates them. Including cysteine and phenylalanine, the CDR3 has 15 amino acids. Of all the DNA, just the CDR3 is kept, 45 bases in frame from base 1. These data originate in a study of T cell responses to AZD1222 COVID-19 vaccine listed by TCRdb under 2021. Concerning the study at large: AZD1222 recipients given second doses at about 4 weeks or at about 12 weeks were pooled, since spike-specific TCR depth and breadth were not found to differ between the two schedules. A total of 240 or so trial participants underwent TCR sequencing, of whom 207 had received two doses of AZD1222 and approximately 26 had received two doses of the MenACWY control vaccine. Trial participants were enrolled into age subgroups of 18-55, 56-69 and 70-plus years, which contained 148, 28 and 57 TCR-sequenced participants, respectively.

The paper's findings and limits, for the study overall: The vaccine-associated CD4 TCRs covered the entire spike protein, and the dominant responses fell in regions 160-218 and 743-854. Epitopes outside the regions mutated in the B.1.351 and B.1.1.7 variants were reportedly recognized by nearly half of the unique spike-specific TCRs. The 56-69-year group was small, and its depth increase did not reach significance, likely because of low power. Participants were mostly white British, with more females than males. The authors suggested clonal diversity may have been underestimated. Because no day 14 peak-response samples were available, repertoires were characterized only after the peak T cell response. Conclusions about previously exposed vaccinees were limited because only six or seven AZD1222 recipients were SARS-CoV-2 seropositive at baseline. After two AZD1222 doses, spike-specific TCR breadth and depth were significantly higher than at day 0 and than in MenACWY recipients.

This specimen's time point label, per the study, means: baseline before first vaccination. Samples from vaccinated people were obtained from the UK trials COV001 and COV002, which included a single-blind randomized controlled phase 2/3 trial of AZD1222 (ChAdOx1 nCoV-19) in healthy adults. Trial participant PBMC samples were collected at day 0 and day 28 after the second dose for TCRbeta chain sequencing. The CDR3 regions of human TCRbeta chains were analyzed by immunosequencing. On the study's bioinformatics: TCRs in the repertoires were matched against a reference library of SARS-CoV-2-specific TCRs that had been generated with the MIRA antigen-specificity platform. Breadth meant the fraction of unique TCRs that were SARS-CoV-2-associated, whereas depth meant the fraction of total T cells that were SARS-CoV-2-associated. Using the MIRA data, each spike-specific TCR was mapped to the spike region that the TCR reacts to and placed in a CD4 or CD8 class. Log10-transformed breadth and depth values were compared by one-way ANOVA with Sidak's multiple comparisons tests. The table comes from immuneACCESS by way of TCRdb, which keeps in-frame sequences with V and J called. Part of the clones is missing from these tables; in studies checked, under half for an unresolved V gene and the rest for unknown reasons. D and trimming come from the DNA, and the V and J calls and clone size come from that table. The sample table shows 95,000 to 150,000 clones, and around 89% are seen once. Approximately 5.4% of the sample comes from the top ten.

The receptor was derived from an adult in good health. The chain couples TRBV20-1 to TRBJ2-1; the D region possibly corresponds to TRBD2 (7 bases align). The sequenced sample was peripheral blood, obtained on day 0 of AZD1222 vaccination. The bases read TGCAGTGCTCGTGGGGGGGCAGAACTATACAATGAGCAGTTCTTC. Protein translation: CSARGGAELYNEQFF.